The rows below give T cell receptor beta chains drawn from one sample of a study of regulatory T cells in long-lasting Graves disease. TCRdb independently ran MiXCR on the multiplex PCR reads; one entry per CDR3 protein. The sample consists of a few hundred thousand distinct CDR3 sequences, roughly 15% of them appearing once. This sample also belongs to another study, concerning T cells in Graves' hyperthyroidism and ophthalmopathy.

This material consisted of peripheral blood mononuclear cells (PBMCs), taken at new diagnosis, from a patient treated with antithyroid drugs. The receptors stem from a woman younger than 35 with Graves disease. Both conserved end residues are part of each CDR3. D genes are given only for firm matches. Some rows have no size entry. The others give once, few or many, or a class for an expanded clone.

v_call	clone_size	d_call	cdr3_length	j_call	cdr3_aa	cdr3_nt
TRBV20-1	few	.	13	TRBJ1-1	CSATPRLVTEAFF	TGCAGTGCTACGCCCCGGCTCGTGACTGAAGCTTTCTTT
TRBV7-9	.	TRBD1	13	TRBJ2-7	CATDRDSPYEQYF	TGTGCCACCGATCGGGACAGTCCCTACGAGCAGTACTTC
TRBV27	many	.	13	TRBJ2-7	CASSRGGAYEQYF	TGTGCCAGCAGTCGGGGCGGGGCCTACGAGCAGTACTTC
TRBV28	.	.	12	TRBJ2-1	CASSLFRNEQFF	TGTGCCAGCAGTTTATTTAGAAATGAGCAGTTCTTC
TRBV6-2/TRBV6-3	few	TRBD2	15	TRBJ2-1	CASIPVAGAYNEQFF	TGTGCCAGCATACCCGTAGCGGGAGCCTACAATGAGCAGTTCTTC
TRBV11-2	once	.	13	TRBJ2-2	CASRVHWTGELFF	TGTGCCAGCAGAGTCCACTGGACCGGGGAGCTGTTTTTT
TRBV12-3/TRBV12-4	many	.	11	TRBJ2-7	CASSEGYEQYF	TGCGCCAGCAGTGAAGGCTACGAGCAGTACTTC
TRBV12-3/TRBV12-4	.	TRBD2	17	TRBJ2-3	CASSLMGLAGDTDTQYF	TGTGCCAGCAGTTTGATGGGGCTAGCGGGGGACACAGATACGCAGTATTTT
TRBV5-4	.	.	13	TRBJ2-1	CASSYLINNEQFF	TGTGCCAGCAGCTACCTCATAAACAATGAGCAGTTCTTC
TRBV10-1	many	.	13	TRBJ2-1	CASSGDTYNEQFF	TGCGCCTCGAGCGGAGACACCTACAATGAGCAGTTCTTC
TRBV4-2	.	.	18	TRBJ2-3	CASSLPFDSRASTDTQYF	TGTGCCAGCAGCCTACCCTTCGACAGTCGAGCCAGCACAGATACGCAGTATTTT
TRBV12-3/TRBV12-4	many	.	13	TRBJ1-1	CASSRDKNTEAFF	TGTGCCAGCAGTCGGGACAAGAACACTGAAGCTTTCTTT
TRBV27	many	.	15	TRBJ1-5	CASSLGGGYNQPQHF	TGTGCCAGCAGTTTGGGTGGGGGCTACAATCAGCCCCAGCATTTT
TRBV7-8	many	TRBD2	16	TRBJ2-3	CASSARTSGIQDTQYF	TGTGCCAGCAGCGCCCGGACTAGCGGAATTCAAGATACGCAGTATTTT
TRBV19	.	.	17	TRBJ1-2	CASSYLSGGRGVYGYTF	TGTGCCAGTAGTTATTTGTCGGGCGGACGGGGAGTCTATGGCTACACCTTC
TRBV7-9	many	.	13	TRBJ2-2	CASSLGPTGELFF	TGTGCCAGCAGCTTAGGTCCCACCGGGGAGCTGTTTTTT
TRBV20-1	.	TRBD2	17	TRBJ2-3	CSAYRLGLAGLTDTQYF	TGCAGTGCCTATCGACTTGGACTAGCGGGCCTCACAGATACGCAGTATTTT
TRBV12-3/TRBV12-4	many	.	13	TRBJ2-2	CASTPGDTGELFF	TGTGCCAGCACCCCAGGTGATACCGGGGAGCTGTTTTTT
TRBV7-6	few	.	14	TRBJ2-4	CASSLELGGNIQYF	TGTGCCAGCAGCTTAGAACTCGGGGGAAACATTCAGTACTTC
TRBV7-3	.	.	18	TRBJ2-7	CASSSGGLGVLFSYEQYF	TGTGCCAGCAGCTCCGGGGGGCTGGGGGTCCTTTTCTCCTACGAGCAGTACTTC
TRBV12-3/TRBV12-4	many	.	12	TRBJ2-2	CASSLGTGELFF	TGTGCCAGCAGCTTGGGGACCGGGGAGCTGTTTTTT
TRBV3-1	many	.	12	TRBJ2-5	CASSPHQETQYF	TGTGCCAGCAGCCCCCACCAAGAGACCCAGTACTTC
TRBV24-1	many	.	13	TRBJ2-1	CATAGRRNNEQFF	TGTGCCACTGCGGGCCGAAGGAACAATGAGCAGTTCTTC
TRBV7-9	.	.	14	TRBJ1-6	CASLGGSRYSPLHF	TGTGCCAGTCTGGGAGGAAGCAGATATTCACCCCTCCACTTT
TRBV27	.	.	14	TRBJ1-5	CASSISYSNQPQHF	TGTGCCAGCAGCATTTCCTATAGCAATCAGCCCCAGCATTTT
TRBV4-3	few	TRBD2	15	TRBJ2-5	CASSQSGAGGETQYF	TGCGCCAGCAGCCAGTCAGGAGCGGGAGGAGAGACCCAGTACTTC
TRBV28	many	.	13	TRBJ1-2	CASSFPQGYGYTF	TGTGCCAGCAGTTTTCCCCAGGGCTATGGCTACACCTTC
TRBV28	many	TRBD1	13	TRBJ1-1	CASSNQGVTEAFF	TGTGCCAGCAGTAACCAGGGGGTTACTGAAGCTTTCTTT
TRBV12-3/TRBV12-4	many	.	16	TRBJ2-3	CASSFDDRNPTDTQYF	TGTGCCAGCAGTTTTGACGACAGAAACCCCACAGATACGCAGTATTTT
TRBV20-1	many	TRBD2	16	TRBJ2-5	CSARGASGSVQETQYF	TGCAGTGCTAGAGGGGCTAGCGGGAGTGTGCAAGAGACCCAGTACTTC
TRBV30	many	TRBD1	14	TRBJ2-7	CAWRAPGQGYEQYF	TGTGCCTGGAGAGCTCCGGGACAGGGCTACGAGCAGTACTTC
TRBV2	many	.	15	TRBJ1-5	CASSGRTDSNQPQHF	TGTGCCAGCAGCGGCAGGACAGATAGCAATCAGCCCCAGCATTTT
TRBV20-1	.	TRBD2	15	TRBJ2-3	CSARDSQRETGTQYF	TGCAGTGCTAGAGACTCCCAGCGGGAGACAGGTACGCAGTATTTT
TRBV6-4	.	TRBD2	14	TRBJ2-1	CASSAGTRANEQFF	TGTGCCAGCAGTGCAGGGACTAGGGCCAATGAGCAGTTCTTC
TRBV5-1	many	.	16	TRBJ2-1	CASSDWTRSSYNEQFF	TGCGCCAGCAGCGACTGGACCCGGAGCTCCTACAATGAGCAGTTCTTC
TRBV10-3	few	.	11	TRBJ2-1	CAISENNEQFF	TGTGCCATCAGTGAAAACAATGAGCAGTTCTTC
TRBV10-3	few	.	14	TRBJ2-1	CAISLGGTYNEQFF	TGTGCCATCAGTCTGGGTGGCACCTACAATGAGCAGTTCTTC
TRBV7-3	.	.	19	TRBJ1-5	CASSLRMGGGILSDQPQHF	TGTGCCAGCAGCTTACGGATGGGAGGGGGAATTTTGAGTGATCAGCCCCAGCATTTT
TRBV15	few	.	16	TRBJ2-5	CATSNPGHQTPETQYF	TGTGCCACCAGCAACCCGGGACATCAGACTCCGGAGACCCAGTACTTC
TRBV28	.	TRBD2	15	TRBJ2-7	CATQSIAGVGYEQYF	TGTGCCACCCAATCTATAGCGGGAGTTGGCTACGAGCAGTACTTC
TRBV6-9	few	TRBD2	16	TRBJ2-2	CASSYPSGTNTGELFF	TGTGCCAGCAGTTACCCTAGCGGGACAAACACCGGGGAGCTGTTTTTT
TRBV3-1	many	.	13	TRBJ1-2	CASSRDLLYGYTF	TGTGCCAGCAGCCGGGATTTACTCTATGGCTACACCTTC
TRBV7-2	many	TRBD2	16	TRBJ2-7	CASTSTGTSETYEQYF	TGTGCCAGCACCTCTACCGGGACTAGCGAAACCTACGAGCAGTACTTC
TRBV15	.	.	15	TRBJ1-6	CATSRVSGSNSPLHF	TGTGCCACCAGCAGAGTGTCGGGGTCAAATTCACCCCTCCACTTT
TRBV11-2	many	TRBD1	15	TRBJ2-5	CASSPDRGRGETQYF	TGTGCCAGCAGCCCCGACAGGGGAAGGGGAGAGACCCAGTACTTC
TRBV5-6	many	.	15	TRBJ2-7	CASSLVGNSLNEQYF	TGTGCCAGCAGCTTGGTCGGAAATTCGCTTAACGAGCAGTACTTC
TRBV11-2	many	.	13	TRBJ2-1	CASSLVPLYEQFF	TGTGCCAGCAGCTTAGTTCCTCTATATGAGCAGTTCTTC
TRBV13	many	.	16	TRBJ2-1	CASSLVLPSSYNEQFF	TGTGCCAGCAGCTTAGTGCTCCCCAGCTCCTACAATGAGCAGTTCTTC
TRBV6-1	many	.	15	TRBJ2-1	CASTRLPVSYNEQFF	TGTGCCAGCACCCGCTTACCCGTCTCCTACAATGAGCAGTTCTTC
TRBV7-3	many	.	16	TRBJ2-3	CASSLLNEGKGSTQYF	TGTGCCAGCAGCTTACTTAATGAGGGGAAAGGGAGTACGCAGTATTTT
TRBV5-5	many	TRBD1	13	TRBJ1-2	CASRYDRGYGYTF	TGTGCCAGCAGATACGACAGGGGCTATGGCTACACCTTC
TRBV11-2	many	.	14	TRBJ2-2	CASSLVSAAGELFF	TGTGCCAGCAGCTTGGTCTCCGCCGCCGGGGAGCTGTTTTTT
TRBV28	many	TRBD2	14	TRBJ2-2	CASSQGLATGELFF	TGTGCCAGCAGTCAGGGACTAGCCACCGGGGAGCTGTTTTTT
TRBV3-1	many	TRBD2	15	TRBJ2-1	CASSQGLAGRNEQFF	TGTGCCAGCAGCCAAGGACTAGCGGGAAGGAATGAGCAGTTCTTC
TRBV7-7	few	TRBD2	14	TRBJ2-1	CASSLIREVDEQFF	TGTGCTAGCAGCTTAATTCGGGAGGTTGATGAGCAGTTCTTC